Below, 5 T cell receptor beta chains from the same sample are listed, as sequenced in a study of shared T cell receptors in the human thymus. Measured with immunoSEQ multiplex PCR; TCRdb has only the in-frame clones, and not every one. The table has hundreds of thousands of clones, around 87% seen once; the top ten hold roughly 0.0086%. The data were also submitted as part of a second study, on human thymus T cells.

Sequencing was performed on thymocytes. The receptors originated from a boy less than two years old with a congenital heart defect.

This clone was counted between two and nine times. V is TRBV4-2 and J is TRBJ1-6, with no clear D. The V gene lost 0 bases and the J gene lost 5 bases, with 8 bases spanning the gap. CDR1 is LGHNA and CDR2 is YNFKEQ in the germline V gene. The CDR3 is 15 amino acids. The CDR3 protein is CASSQDGYHNSPLHF. CDR3 DNA sequence: TGTGCCAGCAGCCAAGACGGGTATCATAATTCACCCCTCCACTTT.

In this sample, this clone turned up once. The V gene is TRBV27, the J gene TRBJ2-2; TRBD1 might be the D (7 bases). CDR1 is MNHEY, CDR2 SMNVEV, per germline (reference sequence). With 6 bases removed from V and 3 bases from J, the gap between germline ends came to 20 bases. The CDR3 totals 17 residues. CDR3 sequence: CASSPRGPSADTGELFF. Written as DNA, the CDR3 is TGTGCCAGCAGCCCTAGGGGGCCTAGCGCGGACACCGGGGAGCTGTTTTTT.

This clone has just a few counts. CDR3 sequence reads: CAISGDRGVAGEQFF. In DNA, the CDR3 is TGTGCCATCAGTGGCGACAGGGGGGTCGCGGGTGAGCAGTTCTTC. This chain joins TRBV10-3 and TRBJ2-1; the match to TRBD1 covers 9 bases. Germline-derived CDR1 and CDR2 are ENHRY and SYGVKD. The CDR3 is 15 residues long. V gave up 4 bases and J gave up 9 bases; unmatched junction bases: 10.

The chain employs TRBV2 and TRBJ2-1, with no clear D. The CDR3 spans 15 residues. Germline CDR1 is SNHLY and CDR2 is FYNNEI. The V end was cut by 3 bases, the J end by 1 base, with 10 bases between. The CDR3 region has the DNA TGTGCCAGCAGTGATTGGGCTCGGTCCTACAATGAGCAGTTCTTC. Translation: CASSDWARSYNEQFF.

The chain couples TRBV2 to TRBJ2-1; D not certain. Germline-derived CDR1 and CDR2 are SNHLY and FYNNEI. CDR3 length equals 13 residues. The ends were cut back, 3 bases at V and 8 bases at J, with 11 bases in the middle. Written as DNA, the CDR3 is TGTGCCAGCAGTGAGAGGTATGGTGATGAGCAGTTCTTC. Amino acid sequence: CASSERYGDEQFF.